A single T cell receptor (beta chain) is shown here with its context. During its preparation, the TCRbeta library received unique molecular identifiers. MiXCR was run by TCRdb on the PCR reads, yielding one entry per CDR3 protein. The sample includes about 540,000 distinct CDR3 sequences, about a sixth of them seen just once. The sample originates from a study of T-cell reconstitution after alpha-beta-depleted transplantation in children. This CDR3 is built from 11 residues. V lost 3 bases, J lost 9 bases, and 9 bases lay in between. Germline assignment: CDR1 SQVTM and CDR2 ANQGSEA. The V call is TRBV29-1, the J call TRBJ2-1; the D call may be TRBD1 or TRBD2 (5 bases each). The sample in question was PBMCs from the stem cell graft donor, obtained from the stem cell graft. This sequence originates from a human donor who donated a stem cell graft to a child with acute lymphoblastic leukemia. CDR3 nucleotides: TGCAGCGTTGATCCAGGGAGTGAGCAGTTCTTC. Translation gives CSVDPGSEQFF.